Listed below are T cell receptor beta chains from one sample, sequenced in a study of PD-1 blockade in mismatch repair-deficient tumors. Using immunoSEQ multiplex PCR, the repertoire was profiled, and TCRdb retains in-frame clones only, with some absent. The sample includes 15,000 or so clones, 84% of them seen just once. Sequencing was performed on PBMCs, taken about 15 weeks after starting pembrolizumab. The receptors originated from an adult with mismatch repair-deficient cancer. The CDR3 runs from the conserved cysteine through the conserved F or W. D genes are given only for firm matches. For some rows the clone size is stated as once, few or many, or as a class when expanded; others skip it.

clone_size | d_call | j_call | v_call | cdr3_aa | cdr3_nt
few | - | TRBJ2-7 | TRBV7-8 | CASSLNQGQGEQYF | TGTGCCAGCAGCTTAAACCAGGGGCAGGGCGAGCAGTACTTC
- | TRBD2 | TRBJ2-1 | TRBV7-9 | CASSYAPREVLDEQFF | TGTGCCAGCAGTTATGCGCCCCGGGAGGTCCTCGATGAGCAGTTCTTC
- | TRBD2 | TRBJ2-7 | TRBV19 | CASRGSAGGPNEQYF | TGTGCCAGTAGAGGGAGCGCGGGAGGGCCAAACGAGCAGTACTTC
- | - | TRBJ2-7 | TRBV5-1 | CASSLETGASIYEQYF | TGCGCCAGCAGCTTGGAGACAGGTGCCTCCATCTACGAGCAGTACTTC
- | - | TRBJ1-2 | TRBV19 | CASSPGTSLNYGYTF | TGTGCCAGTAGTCCTGGGACATCCCTCAACTATGGCTACACCTTC
- | - | TRBJ1-1 | TRBV29-1 | CSAWAGTEAFF | TGCAGCGCCTGGGCGGGCACTGAAGCTTTCTTT
- | - | TRBJ2-1 | TRBV27 | CASGWTANNEQFF | TGTGCCAGCGGGTGGACAGCTAACAATGAGCAGTTCTTC
- | TRBD2 | TRBJ2-1 | TRBV6-1 | CASSFREGTNEQFF | TGTGCCAGCTCTTTTCGGGAGGGAACCAATGAGCAGTTCTTC
- | - | TRBJ2-7 | TRBV5-1 | CASSYGGTDKAYEQYF | TGCGCCAGCAGCTACGGAGGGACAGACAAGGCCTACGAGCAGTACTTC
- | TRBD2 | TRBJ2-7 | TRBV7-2 | CASSLGPTGRNYEQYF | TGTGCCAGCAGCTTAGGCCCTACCGGGAGGAACTACGAGCAGTACTTC
few | - | TRBJ2-7 | TRBV7-3 | CASSLSAGGGYEQYF | TGTGCCAGCAGCTTAAGTGCAGGGGGAGGCTACGAGCAGTACTTC
- | TRBD2 | TRBJ2-5 | TRBV29-1 | CSVERTSKETQYF | TGCAGCGTTGAGAGGACTAGCAAAGAGACCCAGTACTTC
- | TRBD1 | TRBJ1-5 | TRBV7-8 | CASSITGGTNQPQHF | TGTGCCAGCAGCATCACAGGGGGCACCAATCAGCCCCAGCATTTT
- | TRBD1 | TRBJ2-3 | TRBV29-1 | CSVSLGTGTDTQYF | TGCAGCGTCAGCCTCGGGACAGGCACAGATACGCAGTATTTT
- | - | TRBJ1-1 | TRBV13 | CASSLKGWGVNTEAFF | TGTGCCAGCAGCTTAAAAGGCTGGGGAGTGAACACTGAAGCTTTCTTT
- | - | TRBJ1-5 | TRBV6-5 | CASSYGLNQPQHF | TGTGCCAGCAGCTACGGACTCAATCAGCCCCAGCATTTT
once | - | TRBJ1-1 | TRBV7-9 | CASSKDSYTEAFF | TGTGCCAGCAGCAAAGACAGTTACACTGAAGCTTTCTTT
- | - | TRBJ1-1 | TRBV7-2 | CASSLDRSNTEAFF | TGTGCCAGCAGCCTCGATAGATCGAACACTGAAGCTTTCTTT
- | TRBD2 | TRBJ2-2 | TRBV6-5 | CAGGDLRTGELFF | TGTGCGGGGGGGGACCTCAGGACCGGGGAGCTGTTTTTT
- | - | TRBJ1-4 | TRBV27 | CASSMTSDSYYEKLFF | TGTGCCAGCAGTATGACATCGGACAGCTACTATGAAAAACTGTTTTTT
- | - | TRBJ2-3 | TRBV18 | CASSYIWGGTDTQYF | TGTGCCAGCTCATACATATGGGGGGGCACAGATACGCAGTATTTT
- | TRBD2 | TRBJ2-3 | TRBV27 | CASSSAGLAGWDTQYF | TGTGCCAGCAGTTCAGCTGGACTAGCGGGATGGGATACGCAGTATTTT
few | - | TRBJ2-2 | TRBV28 | CASSGGRVGELFF | TGTGCCAGCTCTGGAGGCCGTGTCGGGGAGCTGTTTTTT
- | - | TRBJ2-4 | TRBV5-4 | CASSLAVAKNIQYF | TGTGCCAGCAGCTTGGCCGTAGCCAAAAACATTCAGTACTTC
- | TRBD1 | TRBJ1-5 | TRBV6-1 | CASSGNRDRIQPQHF | TGTGCCAGCAGTGGGAACCGGGACAGAATACAGCCCCAGCATTTT
- | TRBD1 | TRBJ2-5 | TRBV30 | CAWSVLGGQGSGETQYF | TGTGCCTGGAGTGTTCTGGGAGGACAGGGGTCCGGGGAGACCCAGTACTTC
- | - | TRBJ2-2 | TRBV5-4 | CASSLGGRYTGELFF | TGTGCCAGCAGCTTGGGGGGGCGTTACACCGGGGAGCTGTTTTTT
- | TRBD2 | TRBJ2-1 | TRBV5-1 | CASTTQRGTPYNEQFF | TGCGCCAGCACCACCCAGCGGGGCACCCCTTACAATGAGCAGTTCTTC
- | TRBD1 | TRBJ2-2 | TRBV27 | CASSTRQGTGELFF | TGTGCCAGCAGTACCCGACAGGGGACCGGGGAGCTGTTTTTT
few | TRBD1 | TRBJ2-7 | TRBV15 | CATSPPGQGRYEQYF | TGTGCCACCAGCCCGCCGGGACAGGGGCGATACGAGCAGTACTTC
- | TRBD2 | TRBJ2-2 | TRBV4-2 | CASSQGWREGKAGELFF | TGTGCCAGCAGCCAAGGGTGGCGGGAGGGGAAGGCCGGGGAGCTGTTTTTT
- | TRBD2 | TRBJ2-7 | TRBV27 | CASKGLADSYEQYF | TGTGCCAGCAAGGGACTAGCGGATTCTTACGAGCAGTACTTC
- | - | TRBJ2-1 | TRBV5-6 | CASNDGGRRSYNEQFF | TGTGCCAGCAACGACGGTGGGAGGCGCTCCTACAATGAGCAGTTCTTC
- | TRBD1 | TRBJ1-1 | TRBV7-6 | CASSGGQGDTEAFF | TGTGCCAGCAGCGGAGGACAGGGAGACACTGAAGCTTTCTTT
- | - | TRBJ1-2 | TRBV19 | CASSIGGRYGYTF | TGTGCCAGTAGTATCGGGGGGAGATATGGCTACACCTTC
- | - | TRBJ2-7 | TRBV5-1 | CASSLVLESEQYF | TGCGCCAGTAGCTTGGTATTAGAAAGCGAGCAGTACTTC
- | - | TRBJ1-1 | TRBV27 | CASSRTGTNINTEAFF | TGTGCCAGCAGCCGGACCGGGACAAATATCAACACTGAAGCTTTCTTT
- | - | TRBJ1-2 | TRBV19 | CASSIRASQAYGYTF | TGTGCCAGTAGTATCAGGGCCTCTCAAGCCTATGGCTACACCTTC
- | TRBD1 | TRBJ1-5 | TRBV29-1 | CSVGDRGVNQPQHF | TGCAGCGTTGGAGACAGGGGGGTCAATCAGCCCCAGCATTTT